This TCR beta chain was profiled in a study of vaccination effects on CD4 cells after COVID-19 (dated by TCRdb to the early 2020s). The study in broad terms: To identify antigen-specific CD4+ T cell clonotypes by their expansion, the ViraFEST assay first stimulated PBMC with viral peptide pools and then applied TCR sequencing. Pre-vaccine samples were drawn from a couple of convalescent patients 16 days and one week before the first dose, at 142 and 148 days after COVID-19 diagnosis. Each well held more than 1.5 million PBMC cultured in IMDM containing around 5% human AB serum, 8.5 to 10 IU/ml IL-2 and gentamicin, along with around 11 ug/ml peptides. SARS-CoV-2 spike-specific CD4+ TCR repertoires from before and after mRNA vaccination were compared in COVID-19 convalescent patients and in infection-naive vaccine recipients. Each participant got two doses of an mRNA SARS-CoV-2 vaccine, either BNT162b2 or mRNA-1273. A total of 10 COVID-19 convalescent patients and several SARS-CoV-2-naive healthy vaccine recipients were included in the full study. In the study, cultures from other donors were sequenced using the Oncomine TCR Beta short-read assay on an Illumina iSeq 100.

CDR1 and CDR2 are drawn from the germline V gene: SGHRS, YFSETQ. The V and J ends are trimmed by 0 bases and 4 bases, leaving 8 bases between them. Counted from cysteine to phenylalanine, this CDR3 has 14 amino acids. Only the CDR3 DNA is retained, 42 bases long and in frame from the first base. The library was obtained by the immunoSEQ multiplex PCR assay. DNA from the cultured, isolated CD4+ T cells was subjected to TCR beta CDR3 sequencing. In the authors' own workflow: Non-productive TCR sequences were discarded, and reads were trimmed to the CDR3 region, with only CDR3s of 7 or more amino acids retained. The MANAFEST web app was used to identify antigen-specific clonotypes by comparing expansion in peptide wells with expansion in reference cultures. To be called positive, a clone needed expansion at FDR<0.05 compared with the reference and with all other wells, an odds ratio greater than 5, and a frequency greater than 0.1% in two replicate wells. Cross-reactive clonotypes were defined as significantly expanded in SARS-CoV-2 spike wells and in at least one common cold coronavirus spike condition. Levenshtein distance calculated with the stringdist R package was used to assess CDR3 similarity, and unrooted trees were constructed with ape in R 3.6.1. TCRdb retrieved this table from immuneACCESS and kept in-frame rearrangements only. Not all clones are present; in checked studies, unresolved V genes account for under half, and no reason is known for the remainder. V and J calls and clone size are given by that table; D and trimming were obtained from the DNA. Across this sample there are tens of thousands of clones, with 70% to 85% seen only once. The ten biggest clones cover roughly 25% of the sample.

Comment on this clone: It lacks a known antigen. No base quality information exists; no much larger clone differs at one position.

Paper-wide results and their limitations: Marked clonal contraction was observed in both infection-induced and vaccine-induced clones at late post-vaccination timepoints, consistent with waning T cell responses. The study was limited by a small number of convalescent patients, and early post-infection timepoints were lacking. In convalescent patients, the post-vaccine spike-reactive repertoire was composed mainly of new vaccine-induced clones that were largely distinct from infection-induced clones.

After about 9 days of culture, CD4+ T cells were isolated with the EasySep CD4+ T cell isolation kit. PCR-confirmed SARS-CoV-2 infection had occurred in convalescent patients between March and December 2020, before the Alpha, Beta and Delta variants emerged in the United States. On days 3 and 7, half of the culture medium was replaced with fresh IL-2-containing medium. Unless noted otherwise, every peptide stimulation condition was cultured in triplicate wells. Using Ficoll-Paque Plus gradient centrifugation, PBMC were separated from whole blood and then either used fresh or cryopreserved at -140C. The QIAamp micro DNA kit was used to extract genomic DNA from the cultured CD4+ T cells.

The sequence links TRBV5-1 to TRBJ2-1; the D gene cannot be resolved reliably. Specimen: CD4+ T cells from PBMCs cultured without peptide, collected before COVID-19 vaccination. This TCR was recovered from a human donor who had a prior SARS-CoV-2 infection. The DNA reads TGCGCCAGCAGCTTGGACCGGCAATACAATGAGCAGTTCTTC. This yields the protein CASSLDRQYNEQFF.